This T cell receptor (beta chain) was retrieved from a study of T cells after yellow fever vaccination. General study points: Researchers report a weaker secondary response that nonetheless peaked faster, day 5 versus 15. The appearance of a small share of clonotypes in both CD4 and CD8 compartments was observed. Clones from primary vaccination mostly reappeared after the booster (96% CD4, around 90% CD8).

This clonotype was counted between two and nine times. Its target is unknown. Template switching by 5'RACE produced TCR cDNA, adding a universal primer site and UMIs. MiXCR, applied by TCRdb to the 5' RACE reads, yields one record per CDR3 protein. In the table there are 350,000 to 450,000 distinct CDR3 sequences, over 5% of which are singletons. The source material was PBMCs, sampled 5 days after the yellow fever booster vaccination. The source of this sequence is a man between 25 and 39 years old who received the YFV17D yellow fever vaccine.

The CDR3: CSATLDRALFF. CDR3 coding DNA: TGCAGTGCGACTCTTGACAGGGCTTTGTTCTTC. The V and J genes are TRBV20-1 and TRBJ2-1, with TRBD1 matching over 7 bases. J was trimmed by 15 bases and V by 6 bases; bases with no gene match: 11. Per germline, CDR1 DFQATT and CDR2 SNEGSKA (reference sequence). The CDR3 runs 11 residues.